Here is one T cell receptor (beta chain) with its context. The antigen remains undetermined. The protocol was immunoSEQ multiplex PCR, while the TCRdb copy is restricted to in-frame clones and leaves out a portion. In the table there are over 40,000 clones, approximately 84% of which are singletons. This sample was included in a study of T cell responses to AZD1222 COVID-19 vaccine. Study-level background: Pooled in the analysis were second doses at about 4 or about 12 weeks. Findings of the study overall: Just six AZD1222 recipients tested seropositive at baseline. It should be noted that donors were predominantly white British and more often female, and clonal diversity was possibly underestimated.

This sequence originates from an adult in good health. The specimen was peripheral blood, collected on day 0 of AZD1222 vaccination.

CDR3 protein: CASSLQSGTNEKLFF. The DNA for the CDR3 is TGTGCCAGTAGTCTACAGTCTGGCACTAATGAAAAACTGTTTTTT. The chain combines TRBV19 with TRBJ1-4, with unresolved D. Germline CDR1 and CDR2: LNHDA and SQIVND (reference sequence). The CDR3 has 15 residues. Trimming removed 5 bases from V and 2 bases from J, with 12 bases in between.